This T cell receptor (beta chain) was captured in a study of shared clonotypes between healthy human individuals. On the study more broadly: Samples came from a couple of female and a few male donors aged 18 to 49.

Some clones are missing from TCRdb's copy, which holds only in-frame ones; the method was immunoSEQ multiplex PCR. The table lists 1.6 million or so clones, about 98.5% of them singletons. Healthy and HIV-negative, the adult donors had no recent acute infections or vaccinations. Sequenced input: naive CD4+ T cells sorted from blood. Subset noted: CD45RA+ positively selected. The clonotype originates from a man younger than 45 in good health.

The CDR3 sequence: CASSNRGTTQYF. CDR3 DNA: TGTGCCAGCAGCAACAGGGGGACCACCCAGTACTTC. The V gene is TRBV7-9, the J gene TRBJ2-5; 8 nucleotides align to TRBD1. With V trimmed by 5 bases and J by 8 bases, 4 bases remained unmatched. The CDR3 extends over 12 amino acids. The germline gives CDR1 SEHNR, CDR2 FQNEAQ (reference sequence).